Sequencing of this TCR beta chain was carried out in a study of blood T cell repertoires in COVID-19. In the study overall: The United States, Italy and Spain were the sources of the acute and convalescent COVID-19 samples. Nucleic acid was either cDNA or gDNA, and it came from T cells, B-cell-depleted T cells, or PBMCs.

Germline CDR1 MGHRA, CDR2 YSYEKL. J gave up 4 bases and V 3 bases, and 8 bases lay outside the gene matches. The CDR3 is 17 residues long. Authors' analysis steps: For nucleated cells, counts were estimated from reference gene primer amplification. Only in-frame clones appear in the TCRdb table, and some are missing; sequencing was by immunoSEQ multiplex PCR. That table supplies the V and J calls and clone size; D and trimming were determined from the DNA. Of about 90,000 clones listed, around 87% are singletons. The sample consisted of peripheral blood. The gene calls are TRBV4-1 and TRBJ2-3; 12 bases line up with TRBD1. This sequence originates from a human donor in a cohort sampled during active COVID-19. The CDR3 loop reads CASSQGPGQGAADTQYF. CDR3 nucleotides: TGCGCCAGCAGCCAGGGGCCGGGACAGGGGGCCGCAGATACGCAGTATTTT.